This entry concerns a single T cell receptor beta chain. This clone was counted only a few times. Which antigen it targets is not known. The input lacks base qualities; no much larger clone sits a single base away. Trimming accounts for 4 bases at V and 0 bases at J, while the number of junction bases matched to no gene is 5. Sequences SGHRS (CDR1) and YFSETQ (CDR2) are obtained from the germline V gene. Measured from the cysteine to the phenylalanine, the CDR3 is 16 residues long. Only the CDR3 region is kept as DNA, spanning 48 bases read in frame from base 1. Donors formed part of the validation cohort, which comprised fewer than 150 subjects and was distinct from the first cohort of under 850 subjects. This sample is part of a study of cytomegalovirus exposure and HLA in healthy donors listed by TCRdb under 2017. With regard to the full study: According to a later analysis, one platform produced both the 100 to 150 validation repertoires and the 666 repertoires of the first cohort. The study aimed to test whether signatures of past pathogen exposure could be identified by cataloging public T cell receptors. Besides the first cohort of about 730 subjects, a separate validation cohort made up of roughly 120 different subjects was used. The study combined high-throughput TCR immunosequencing, statistical association of individual TCRs with disease status, and machine learning to predict cytomegalovirus infection status.

The library was prepared using the immunoSEQ multiplex PCR assay. Regarding the original processing steps: A statistical classification framework was built to diagnose cytomegalovirus status from the catalog of TCR beta chain sequences. In TCRdb, the immuneACCESS table is reduced to in-frame sequences with V and J assigned. These tables do not hold every clone; where another copy was compared, an unresolved V gene accounts for under half, and the others remain unexplained. Clonal size and the V and J genes are those of that table, whereas D and trimming came from the DNA. The sample yields approximately 180,000 clones; around 86% were counted once. The leading ten clones occupy around 1.6% of the sample. The full study reports these points: In a later analysis, TCRs clustered in the first cohort were found to also tend to co-occur in the roughly 130 validation repertoires, with 85% to 95% of cluster scores above 0. A few of the identified cytomegalovirus-associated TCR beta chains were confirmed in vitro to be specific for cytomegalovirus antigens. The study listed 164 TCR beta chains as associated with cytomegalovirus. The validation cohort had no HLA typing available for a later analysis, so co-occurrence within that cohort was assessed over all 120 or so repertoires. Most TCR sequences were observed very rarely across donors, whereas some public TCRs were present in many individuals. The classifier was reported to diagnose cytomegalovirus status with high specificity and sensitivity in both the original cohort and the validation cohort. The authors suggested that the approach could potentially be generalized to other disease states and immunological phenotypes.

The sequencing input was PBMCs. The chain was built from TRBV5-1 and TRBJ2-1, with TRBD2 identical over 9 junction bases. The clonotype comes from a young woman in good health and CMV-seronegative. The CDR3 reads CASSPPAGGSYNEQFF. The nucleotide sequence reads as follows: TGCGCCAGCAGCCCGCCAGCGGGAGGCTCCTACAATGAGCAGTTCTTC.